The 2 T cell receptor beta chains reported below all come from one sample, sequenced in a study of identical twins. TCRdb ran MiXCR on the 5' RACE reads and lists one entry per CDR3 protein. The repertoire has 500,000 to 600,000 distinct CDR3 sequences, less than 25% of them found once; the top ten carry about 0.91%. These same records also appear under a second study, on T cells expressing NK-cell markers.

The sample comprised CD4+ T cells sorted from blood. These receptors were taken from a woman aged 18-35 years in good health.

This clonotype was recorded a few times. The CDR3 nucleotides read TGCGCCAGCAGCTTTTTTGGCAAAAACTATGGCTACACCTTC. It is translated as CASSFFGKNYGYTF. This chain links TRBV5-1 with TRBJ1-2; D unresolved. Germline lookup yields CDR1 SGHRS and CDR2 YFSETQ. This CDR3 has 14 amino acids. Trimming shortened V by 2 bases and J by 2 bases, and 10 bases separated the two germline ends.

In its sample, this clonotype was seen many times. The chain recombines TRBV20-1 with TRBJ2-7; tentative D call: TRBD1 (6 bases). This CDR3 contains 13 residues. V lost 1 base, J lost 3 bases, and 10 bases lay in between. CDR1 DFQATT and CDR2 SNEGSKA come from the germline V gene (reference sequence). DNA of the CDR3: TGCAGTGCTAGAGGATGGGACATCTACGAGCAGTACTTC. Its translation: CSARGWDIYEQYF.